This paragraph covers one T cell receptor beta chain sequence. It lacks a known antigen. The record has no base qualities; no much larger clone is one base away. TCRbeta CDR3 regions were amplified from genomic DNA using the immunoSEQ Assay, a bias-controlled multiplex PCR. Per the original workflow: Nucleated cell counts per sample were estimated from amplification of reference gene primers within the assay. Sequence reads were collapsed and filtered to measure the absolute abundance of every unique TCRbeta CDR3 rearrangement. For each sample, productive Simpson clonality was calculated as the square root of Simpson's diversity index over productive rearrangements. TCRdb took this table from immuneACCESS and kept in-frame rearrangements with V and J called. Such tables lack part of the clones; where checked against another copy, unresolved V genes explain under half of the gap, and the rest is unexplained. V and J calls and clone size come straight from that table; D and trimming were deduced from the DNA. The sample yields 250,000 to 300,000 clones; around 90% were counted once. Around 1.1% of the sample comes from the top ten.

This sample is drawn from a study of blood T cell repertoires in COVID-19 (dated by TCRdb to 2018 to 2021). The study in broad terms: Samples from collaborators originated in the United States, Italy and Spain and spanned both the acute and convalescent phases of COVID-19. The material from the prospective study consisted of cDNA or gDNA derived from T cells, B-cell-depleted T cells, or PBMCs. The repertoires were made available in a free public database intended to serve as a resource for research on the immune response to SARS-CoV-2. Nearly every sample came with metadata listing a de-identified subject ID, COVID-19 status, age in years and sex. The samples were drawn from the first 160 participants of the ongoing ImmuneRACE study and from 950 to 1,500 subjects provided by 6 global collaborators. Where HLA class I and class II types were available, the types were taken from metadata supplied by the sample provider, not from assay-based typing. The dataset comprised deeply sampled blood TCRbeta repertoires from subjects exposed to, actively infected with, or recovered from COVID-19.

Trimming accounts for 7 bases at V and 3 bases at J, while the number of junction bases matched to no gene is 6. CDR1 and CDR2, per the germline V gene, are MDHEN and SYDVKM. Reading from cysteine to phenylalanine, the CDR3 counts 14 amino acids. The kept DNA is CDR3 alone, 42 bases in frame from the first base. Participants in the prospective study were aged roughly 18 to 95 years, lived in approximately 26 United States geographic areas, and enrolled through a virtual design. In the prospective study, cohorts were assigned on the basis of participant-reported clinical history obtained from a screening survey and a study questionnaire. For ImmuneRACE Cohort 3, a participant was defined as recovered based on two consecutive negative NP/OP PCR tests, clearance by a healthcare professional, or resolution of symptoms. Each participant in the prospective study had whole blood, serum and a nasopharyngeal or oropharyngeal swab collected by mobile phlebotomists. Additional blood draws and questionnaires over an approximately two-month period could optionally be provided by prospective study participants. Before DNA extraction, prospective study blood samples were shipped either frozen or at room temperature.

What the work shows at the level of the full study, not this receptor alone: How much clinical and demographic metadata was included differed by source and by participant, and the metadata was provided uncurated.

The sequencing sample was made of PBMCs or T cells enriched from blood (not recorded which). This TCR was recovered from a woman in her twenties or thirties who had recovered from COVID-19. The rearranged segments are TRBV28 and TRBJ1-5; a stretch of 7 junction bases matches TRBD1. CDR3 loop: CASTLQGFNQPQHF. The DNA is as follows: TGTGCCAGCACCTTACAGGGGTTCAATCAGCCCCAGCATTTT.